The present T cell receptor beta chain was sequenced within a study of beta chain features in type 1 diabetes. Study as a whole: All samples together contributed 100 million to 120 million sorted cells for examination.

The study, taken as a whole, reports: More deletions and fewer insertions at VDJ junctions were found in patients with type 1 diabetes.

Isolated RNA was reverse transcribed in full, so expressed TCRB transcripts were sequenced. Measured with immunoSEQ multiplex PCR; TCRdb has only the in-frame clones, and not every one. The sample has about 450,000 clones; over 10% are singletons. CD4+ naive, central memory, regulatory and stem cell-like memory subsets were isolated by sorting on CD45RO/CCR7/CD25/CD127/CD95/CD27. This clone was detected a few times. Its antigen is currently unknown. The sample taken for sequencing was naive CD4+ T cells from blood. The source is a woman younger than 30 in good health.

The CDR3 region has the DNA TGCGCCAGCAGCCTCGGACTAGCGGGGAAATTGGCAGATACGCAGTATTTT. As protein: CASSLGLAGKLADTQYF. V usage is TRBV4-1 and J usage is TRBJ2-3; 12 positions agree with TRBD2. Germline V lookup: CDR1 MGHRA, CDR2 YSYEKL. This CDR3 spans 17 amino acids. The V segment lost 4 bases and the J segment 4 bases; nucleotides outside the gene matches: 9.